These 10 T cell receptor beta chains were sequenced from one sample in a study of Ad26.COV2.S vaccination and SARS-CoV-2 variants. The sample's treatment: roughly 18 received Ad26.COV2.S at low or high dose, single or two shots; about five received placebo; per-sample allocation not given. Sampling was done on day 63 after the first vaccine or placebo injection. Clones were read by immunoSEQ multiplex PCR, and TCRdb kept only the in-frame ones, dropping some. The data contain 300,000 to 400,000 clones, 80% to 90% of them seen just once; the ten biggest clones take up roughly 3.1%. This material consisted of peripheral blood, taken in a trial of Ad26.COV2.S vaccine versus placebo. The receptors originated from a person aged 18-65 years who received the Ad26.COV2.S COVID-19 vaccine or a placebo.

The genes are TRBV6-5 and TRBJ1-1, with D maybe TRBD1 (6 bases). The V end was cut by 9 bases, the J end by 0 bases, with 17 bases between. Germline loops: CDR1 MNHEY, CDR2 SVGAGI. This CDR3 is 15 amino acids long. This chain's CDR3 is CASSRGGTLNTEAFF. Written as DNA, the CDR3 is TGTGCCAGTTCTAGAGGGGGTACCCTGAACACTGAAGCTTTCTTT.

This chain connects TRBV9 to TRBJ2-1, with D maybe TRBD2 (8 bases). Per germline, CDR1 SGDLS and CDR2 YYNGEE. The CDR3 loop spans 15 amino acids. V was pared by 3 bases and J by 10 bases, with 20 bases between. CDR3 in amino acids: CASSDRGAGEGEQFF. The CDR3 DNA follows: TGTGCCAGCAGCGACAGGGGAGCGGGGGAGGGGGAGCAGTTCTTC. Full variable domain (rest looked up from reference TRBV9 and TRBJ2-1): DSGVTQTPKHLITATGQRVTLRCSPRSGDLSVYWYQQSLDQGLQFLIQYYNGEERAKGNILERFSAQQFPDLHSELNLSSLELGDSALYFCASSDRGAGEGEQFFGPGTRLTVL.

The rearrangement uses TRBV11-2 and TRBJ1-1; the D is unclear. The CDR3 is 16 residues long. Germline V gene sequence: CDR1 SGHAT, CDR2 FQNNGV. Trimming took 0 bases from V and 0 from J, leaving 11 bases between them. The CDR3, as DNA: TGTGCCAGCAGCTTAGAAACCCCGGTGCTGAACACTGAAGCTTTCTTT. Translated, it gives CASSLETPVLNTEAFF.

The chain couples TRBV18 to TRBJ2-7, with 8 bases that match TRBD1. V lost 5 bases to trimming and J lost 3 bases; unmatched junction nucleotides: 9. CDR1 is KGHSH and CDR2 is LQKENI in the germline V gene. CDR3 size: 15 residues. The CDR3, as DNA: TGTGCCAGCTCATTCGGACAGGGAGGCCTCTACGAGCAGTACTTC. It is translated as CASSFGQGGLYEQYF.

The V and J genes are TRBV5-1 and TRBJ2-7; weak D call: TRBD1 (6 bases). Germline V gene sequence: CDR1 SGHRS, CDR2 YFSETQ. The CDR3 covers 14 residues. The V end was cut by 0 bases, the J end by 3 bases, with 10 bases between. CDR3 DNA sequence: TGCGCCAGCAGCTTGGGACAGGCAGGCTACGAGCAGTACTTC. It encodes CASSLGQAGYEQYF.

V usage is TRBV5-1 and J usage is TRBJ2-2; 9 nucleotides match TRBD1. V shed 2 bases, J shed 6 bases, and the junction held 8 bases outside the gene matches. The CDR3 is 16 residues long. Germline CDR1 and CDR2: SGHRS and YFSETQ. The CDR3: CASSFQGQGRAGELFF. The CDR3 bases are TGCGCCAGCAGCTTTCAGGGACAGGGTCGGGCCGGGGAGCTGTTTTTT.

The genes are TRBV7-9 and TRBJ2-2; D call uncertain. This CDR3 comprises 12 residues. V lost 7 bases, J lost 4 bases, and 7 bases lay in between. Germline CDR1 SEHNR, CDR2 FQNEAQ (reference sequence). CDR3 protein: CASKEATGELFF. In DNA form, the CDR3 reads TGTGCCAGCAAAGAAGCCACCGGGGAGCTGTTTTTT.

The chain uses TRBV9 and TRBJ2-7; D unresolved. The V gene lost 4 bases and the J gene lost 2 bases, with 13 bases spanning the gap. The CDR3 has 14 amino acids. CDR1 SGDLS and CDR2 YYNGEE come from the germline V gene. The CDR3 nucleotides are TGTGCCAGCAGCCCCCGATTCGAAGCCTACGAGCAGTACTTC. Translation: CASSPRFEAYEQYF.

CDR3 in amino acids: CASSPARAGDTQYF. CDR3 nucleotides: TGCGCCAGCAGCCCGGCCCGAGCGGGAGATACGCAGTATTTT. The chain couples TRBV5-1 to TRBJ2-3, with D maybe TRBD2 (6 bases). V was shortened by 4 bases and J by 5 bases, with 14 bases between the two germline ends. The CDR3 is made up of 14 amino acids. The germline CDR1 and CDR2 sequences are SGHRS and YFSETQ.

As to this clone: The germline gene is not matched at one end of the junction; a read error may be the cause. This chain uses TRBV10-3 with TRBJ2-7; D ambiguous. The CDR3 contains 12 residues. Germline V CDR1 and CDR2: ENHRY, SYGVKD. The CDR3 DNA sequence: TGTGCCACTACGGACCAGCCCTATGAGCAGTACTTC. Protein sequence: CATTDQPYEQYF.